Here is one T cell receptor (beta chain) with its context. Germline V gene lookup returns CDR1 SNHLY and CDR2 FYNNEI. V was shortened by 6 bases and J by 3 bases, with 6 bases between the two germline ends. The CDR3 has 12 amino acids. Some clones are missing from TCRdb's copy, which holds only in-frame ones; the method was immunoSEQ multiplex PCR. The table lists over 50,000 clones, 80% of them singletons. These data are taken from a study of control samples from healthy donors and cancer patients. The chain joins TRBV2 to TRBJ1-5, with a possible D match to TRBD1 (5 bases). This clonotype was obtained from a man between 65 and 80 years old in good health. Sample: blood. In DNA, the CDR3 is TGTGCCAGCAGGGACACCAATCAGCCCCAGCATTTT. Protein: CASRDTNQPQHF.